The next 25 T cell receptor beta chains were all read from a single sample in a study of shared clonotypes between healthy human individuals. The data were produced by immunoSEQ multiplex PCR, yet TCRdb's version contains in-frame clones alone and is incomplete. The table has over 950,000 clones, 70% to 80% seen once. The sequenced sample was memory CD4+ T cells from PBMCs. As to subset: CD45RA-negative fraction. These receptors were collected from a man aged 18 to 29 in good health. Some clones in this sample may be carry-over from other donors' samples.

The gene calls are TRBV5-4 and TRBJ2-7; TRBD1 matches at 9 bases. The germline gives CDR1 SGHNT, CDR2 YYREEE (reference sequence). V trimming: 0 bases; J trimming: 2 bases; junction bases outside the gene matches: 6. This CDR3 contains 16 residues. CDR3 nucleotide sequence: TGTGCCAGCAGCTTGGGCGTCCGGGACAGGGCCTACGAGCAGTACTTC. Translation gives CASSLGVRDRAYEQYF.

The rearrangement links TRBV28 to TRBJ1-2; 8 bases agree with TRBD1. The CDR3 is 15 residues long. The germline CDR1 and CDR2 sequences are MDHEN and SYDVKM. After removal of 6 bases from V and 4 bases from J, the junction contained 10 bases not matched to a gene. The CDR3 loop is CASSLGQGMVYGYTF. The CDR3 coding sequence is TGTGCCAGCAGCCTAGGACAGGGTATGGTCTATGGCTACACCTTC.

This sequence joins TRBV7-8 and TRBJ2-5; 10 bases are shared with TRBD2. The CDR3 has 14 residues. Trimming removed 5 bases from V and 1 base from J; junction bases left unmatched: 1. The V gene's germline CDR1 is SGHVS and CDR2 FQNEAQ. CDR3 in DNA: TGTGCCAGCAGCGAGCGGGAGGGCCAAGAGACCCAGTACTTC. It specifies CASSEREGQETQYF.

The rearrangement links TRBV4-2 to TRBJ2-3, with D uncertain. Per germline, CDR1 LGHNA and CDR2 YNFKEQ. Trimming stripped 1 base from V and 2 bases from J, with 4 bases between. This CDR3 comprises 13 residues. Here the CDR3 reads CASSQGATDTQYF. The CDR3 nucleotides are TGTGCCAGCAGCCAAGGAGCCACAGATACGCAGTATTTT.

V and J are TRBV29-1 and TRBJ2-1; possibly TRBD2 for D (6 bases). The CDR3 length is 13 residues. Trimming took 4 bases from V and 10 from J, leaving 17 bases between them. Germline assignment: CDR1 SQVTM and CDR2 ANQGSEA. The CDR3 region has the DNA TGCAGCGTTGTAGCGGACGCCTTAAGGGAGCAGTTCTTC. This sequence encodes CSVVADALREQFF.

This chain connects TRBV9 to TRBJ2-2, with D perhaps TRBD2 (6 bases). Germline CDR1 is SGDLS and CDR2 is YYNGEE. Trimming took 6 bases from V and 4 from J, leaving 13 bases between them. CDR3 length: 14 residues. The CDR3 protein is CASNAPGGTGELFF. In DNA, the CDR3 is TGTGCCAGCAACGCCCCCGGGGGCACCGGGGAGCTGTTTTTT.

In this sample, this clone turned up a few times. This rearrangement joins TRBV19 to TRBJ1-2, with TRBD1 as a possible D gene (6 bases). CDR1 and CDR2 from the germline V gene are LNHDA and SQIVND (reference sequence). V dropped 7 bases and J dropped 4 bases, with 13 bases sitting between them. The CDR3 covers 13 residues. In DNA form, the CDR3 reads TGTGCCAGTACCAGGACAGCCGGCTATGGCTACACCTTC. Translation gives CASTRTAGYGYTF.

V gene TRBV7-9 combines with J gene TRBJ2-7; 11 bases are a match to TRBD2. Per the germline V gene, CDR1 is SEHNR and CDR2 is FQNEAQ (reference sequence). Germline trimming cut 2 bases from V and 3 bases from J; bases unmatched to any gene: 3. This CDR3 has 15 residues. The CDR3 is CASSLRSGRGYEQYF. CDR3 nucleotide sequence: TGTGCCAGCAGCTTACGTAGCGGGAGGGGCTACGAGCAGTACTTC.

V gene TRBV4-1 combines with J gene TRBJ2-3; TRBD2 matches at 7 bases. J lost 0 bases, V lost 7 bases, and 4 bases had no gene match. This CDR3 contains 14 residues. Germline CDR1 MGHRA, CDR2 YSYEKL. This CDR3 reads CASTRGRSTDTQYF. The DNA for the CDR3 is TGCGCCAGCACTCGCGGGAGAAGCACAGATACGCAGTATTTT.

This chain links TRBV27 with TRBJ2-1, with TRBD1 matching over 7 bases. The length of the CDR3 is 15 residues. Trimming at V came to 3 bases and at J to 4 bases, leaving 6 bases not matched to a gene. Germline V lookup: CDR1 MNHEY, CDR2 SMNVEV (reference sequence). CDR3 in DNA: TGTGCCAGCAGTTTCCGGGACAGCCGTTACAATGAGCAGTTCTTC. It yields the protein CASSFRDSRYNEQFF.

V usage is TRBV28 and J usage is TRBJ2-3; D ambiguous. Per the germline V gene, CDR1 is MDHEN and CDR2 is SYDVKM. The V gene lost 6 bases and the J gene lost 2 bases, with 12 bases spanning the gap. This CDR3 has 14 residues. CDR3 region: CASSQNTATDTQYF. In DNA form, the CDR3 reads TGTGCCAGCAGCCAGAACACAGCCACAGATACGCAGTATTTT.

The chain links TRBV10-3 to TRBJ2-5, with 10 positions matching TRBD1. The CDR3 consists of 16 residues. Germline CDR1 and CDR2: ENHRY and SYGVKD. After removal of 0 bases from V and 5 bases from J, the junction contained 6 bases not matched to a gene. DNA of the CDR3: TGTGCCATCAGTGAGTCCTTAGGACAGGGGGTGGAGACCCAGTACTTC. Translation: CAISESLGQGVETQYF.

The genes are TRBV4-3 and TRBJ2-3; TRBD2 agrees at 13 bases. The CDR3 covers 19 residues. Germline values: CDR1 LGHNA, CDR2 YSLEER. With 0 bases clipped from V and 1 base from J, the junction kept 7 bases outside the gene matches. Here the CDR3 reads CASSQDTSGLAGRTDTQYF. The CDR3 DNA reads TGCGCCAGCAGCCAAGATACCTCGGGACTAGCGGGACGCACAGATACGCAGTATTTT.

The CDR3 loop reads CASSETGGGQPQHF. In DNA form, the CDR3 reads TGTGCCAGCAGTGAGACAGGGGGAGGTCAGCCCCAGCATTTT. This chain joins TRBV2 and TRBJ1-5; TRBD1 agrees at 9 bases. CDR1 is SNHLY and CDR2 is FYNNEI in the germline V gene. This CDR3 is built from 14 residues. Germline trimming cut 3 bases from V and 6 bases from J; bases unmatched to any gene: 3.

J is TRBJ2-3 and V is TRBV29-1; D call uncertain. V was trimmed by 2 bases and J by 2 bases, leaving 8 bases between them. The CDR3 runs 13 residues. Germline V gives CDR1 SQVTM, CDR2 ANQGSEA. The CDR3 spells CSVERVATDTQYF. The CDR3 DNA sequence: TGCAGCGTTGAACGGGTAGCCACAGATACGCAGTATTTT.

This clone showed up just a few times. The V call is TRBV11-2, the J call TRBJ1-6, with D uncertain. This CDR3 comprises 15 residues. V was pared by 1 base and J by 10 bases, with 14 bases between. Germline CDR1 SGHAT, CDR2 FQNNGV. The chain's CDR3 is CASSLVYLGGSPLHF. CDR3 in DNA: TGTGCCAGCAGCTTAGTTTACCTGGGCGGCTCACCCCTCCACTTT.

The rearrangement links TRBV29-1 to TRBJ2-5; D is ambiguous. Germline CDR1 is SQVTM and CDR2 is ANQGSEA. The CDR3 length is 11 residues. Trimming cost V 3 bases and J 1 base, with 3 bases left between them. The CDR3 spells CSVDFQETQYF. The CDR3 DNA follows: TGCAGCGTTGATTTCCAAGAGACCCAGTACTTC. Filled out from reference TRBV29-1 and TRBJ2-5, the complete variable domain reads SAVISQKPSRDICQRGTSLTIQCQVDSQVTMMFWYRQQPGQSLTLIATANQGSEATYESGFVIDKFPISRPNLTFSTLTVSNMSPEDSSIYLCSVDFQETQYFGPGTRLLVL.

The chain has TRBV30 and TRBJ1-4; no clear D gene. This CDR3 has 14 residues. Trimming cost V 0 bases and J 8 bases, with 13 bases left between them. CDR1 GTSNPN and CDR2 SVGIG come from the germline V gene (reference sequence). In DNA form, the CDR3 reads TGTGCCTGGAGTGTACGGATTATGGAGGAAAAACTGTTTTTT. As protein: CAWSVRIMEEKLFF.

This clone turned up a few times. The chain uses TRBV10-2 and TRBJ1-1, with D unresolved. The CDR3 totals 11 residues. The germline CDR1 and CDR2 sequences are WSHSY and SAAADI. V was pared by 6 bases and J by 1 base, with 3 bases between. The CDR3 is CASRWNTEAFF. For the CDR3, the DNA is TGCGCCAGCAGATGGAACACTGAAGCTTTCTTT.

The chain uses TRBV10-3 and TRBJ1-4; possible D gene TRBD1, 5 bases. V shed 11 bases and J shed 7 bases, with 11 bases lying between them. This CDR3 comprises 11 residues. Germline loops: CDR1 ENHRY, CDR2 SYGVKD. CDR3 residues: CAPRAGEKLFF. The CDR3 DNA sequence: TGTGCCCCCAGGGCCGGTGAAAAACTGTTTTTT.

V is TRBV7-3 and J is TRBJ1-1, with TRBD1 matching over 9 bases. The V gene end was trimmed by 6 bases and the J gene end by 5 bases; junction bases not matched to a gene: 4. Germline assignment: CDR1 SGHTA and CDR2 FQGTGA. CDR3 length: 13 residues. The chain's CDR3 is CASSRTGDTEAFF. CDR3 coding DNA: TGTGCCAGCAGTAGGACAGGGGATACTGAAGCTTTCTTT.

This clone was seen a single time. The CDR3 DNA reads TGCGCCAGCCTCACCGGGGGCATTATGAACACTGAAGCTTTCTTT. This sequence encodes CASLTGGIMNTEAFF. J is TRBJ1-1 and V is TRBV23-1; tentatively, D is TRBD1 (6 bases). TRBV23-1 is an ORF; its function is uncertain. V was pared by 8 bases and J by 0 bases, with 16 bases between. The CDR3 is made up of 15 amino acids.

The CDR3 nucleotides read TGTGCCAGCAGCTTAGGTCTAGCGGGAGCTGGGACAGATACGCAGTATTTT. Its translation: CASSLGLAGAGTDTQYF. The chain recombines TRBV11-3 with TRBJ2-3; 10 nucleotides align to TRBD2. Germline loops: CDR1 SGHNT, CDR2 YENEEA. CDR3 length: 17 residues. V trimming: 1 base; J trimming: 3 bases; junction bases outside the gene matches: 7.

The J gene is TRBJ2-2, the V gene TRBV28; D unresolved. The CDR3 sequence is 15 residues long. The germline V and J ends were trimmed by 2 bases and 5 bases, with 12 bases remaining between them. Germline loops: CDR1 MDHEN, CDR2 SYDVKM. DNA of the CDR3: TGTGCCAGCAGTTTAGGAGCTCCCCAGACCGGGGAGCTGTTTTTT. This encodes CASSLGAPQTGELFF.

Worth noting for this clone: With a far larger clone one base away, a read error is the likely cause. Other DNA sequences within the sample encode an identical CDR3. V and J are TRBV5-1 and TRBJ1-5; 7 positions match TRBD1. CDR3 length: 15 amino acids. CDR1 and CDR2 from the germline V gene are SGHRS and YFSETQ. With 0 bases clipped from V and 6 bases from J, the junction kept 6 bases outside the gene matches. For the CDR3, the DNA is TGCGCCAGCAGCTTGGAGGGGGCTCGGGGTCAGCCCCAGCATTTT. Residues: CASSLEGARGQPQHF. Based on the CDR3 plus reference TRBV5-1 and TRBJ1-5, the full variable domain is KAGVTQTPRYLIKTRGQQVTLSCSPISGHRSVSWYQQTPGQGLQFLFEYFSETQRNKGNFPGRFSGRQFSNSRSEMNVSTLELGDSALYLCASSLEGARGQPQHFGDGTRLSIL.